The 28 T cell receptor beta chains listed next were all sequenced from one sample in a study of molecular identifiers for immune sequencing clone quantification. TCRdb called the PCR reads again in MiXCR, with one record for every CDR3 protein. The data show some 70,000 distinct CDR3 sequences, with around 18% seen just once and around 1.4% held by the top ten. The sequenced material came from naive CD8+ T cells from blood, with Jurkat cell RNA spiked in. The subset denotes: FACS-sorted CD8+CD4-CCR7+CD45RA+ naive T cells. These receptors were taken from a human donor in good health. Some libraries in this study had Jurkat cell RNA spiked in.

V gene TRBV12-5 combines with J gene TRBJ2-7; no firm D call. Germline CDR1 LGHNT, CDR2 FRNRAP. V lost 2 bases, J lost 4 bases, and 6 bases lay in between. The CDR3 consists of 12 residues. CDR3 coding DNA: TGTGCTAGTGGTTTGTATGGTTACGAGCAGTACTTC. This sequence encodes CASGLYGYEQYF.

This clonotype came up a few times. A much larger clone differs from this one at a single base, so this may be a read error. The genes are TRBV20-1 and TRBJ1-5; D remains unclear. This CDR3 region has 14 residues. The V end was cut by 1 base, the J end by 5 bases, with 12 bases between. Germline V lookup: CDR1 DFQATT, CDR2 SNEGSKA (reference sequence). The CDR3 sequence is CSARVPRLDQPQHF. The DNA for the CDR3 is TGCAGTGCTAGAGTGCCACGCCTCGATCAGCCCCAGCATTTT.

This clonotype was observed many times. The chain recombines TRBV6-1 with TRBJ1-1; the D gene is possibly TRBD1 (5 bases). The CDR3 is made up of 13 amino acids. V was trimmed by 8 bases and J by 4 bases, leaving 14 bases between them. The germline gives CDR1 MNHNS, CDR2 SASEGT. The CDR3 DNA is TGTGCCAGCGGTCGATGGGGGGGCACTGAAGCTTTCTTT. Translation gives CASGRWGGTEAFF.

The chain is built from TRBV20-1 and TRBJ2-1; unclear D gene. Trimming pared 1 base from V and 3 bases from J, leaving 13 bases between. This CDR3 is built from 15 residues. The germline CDR1 and CDR2 sequences are DFQATT and SNEGSKA (reference sequence). CDR3 protein: CSARAKDLLYNEQFF. CDR3 nucleotides: TGCAGTGCTAGAGCTAAGGATTTGCTCTACAATGAGCAGTTCTTC.

This clonotype showed up many times. The chain combines TRBV4-1 with TRBJ2-7; D may match TRBD1 or TRBD2 (5 bases each). V was shortened by 1 base and J by 3 bases, with 13 bases between the two germline ends. Germline-derived CDR1 and CDR2 are MGHRA and YSYEKL. The CDR3 extends over 15 amino acids. CDR3 in DNA: TGCGCCAGCAGCCAAGCCGAGGGAAGGGGCTACGAGCAGTACTTC. Its translation: CASSQAEGRGYEQYF.

This clonotype was seen at least ten times. The chain is built from TRBV7-9 and TRBJ2-7; D is possibly TRBD1 (6 bases). The CDR3 runs 14 residues. V shed 5 bases and J shed 2 bases, with 13 bases lying between them. From germline, CDR1 is SEHNR and CDR2 FQNEAQ (reference sequence). CDR3 in DNA: TGTGCCAGCAGCGAATGGGACACAGCCTACGAGCAGTACTTC. As protein: CASSEWDTAYEQYF.

This clonotype showed up just a few times. A read error may explain this, as a much larger clone is one base away. The conserved final phenylalanine or tryptophan is absent from the CDR3, which likely points to a read error. This chain uses TRBV30 with TRBJ2-7; TRBD2 matches at 7 bases. Looked up from germline, CDR1 is GTSNPN and CDR2 is SVGIG (reference sequence). V gave up 2 bases and J gave up 4 bases; unmatched junction bases: 8. CDR3 length equals 14 residues. The CDR3 nucleotides read TGTGCCTGGAGTCCCGGGACTAACCCGTACGAGCAGTACCTC. Protein product: CAWSPGTNPYEQYL.

With respect to this clonotype: This sequence may be a read error, since a much larger clone differs from it by one base. The genes are TRBV20-1 and TRBJ2-1; D gene unclear. The V gene's germline CDR1 is DFQATT and CDR2 SNEGSKA (reference sequence). The CDR3 extends over 14 amino acids. The ends were cut back, 3 bases at V and 3 bases at J, with 12 bases in the middle. Here the CDR3 DNA reads TGCAGTGCTAGGTTCCAGGAAGGCTACAATGAGCAGTTCTTC. Encoded protein: CSARFQEGYNEQFF.

This clonotype came up many times. The rearrangement links TRBV27 to TRBJ2-7; TRBD1 is a possible D gene (6 bases). Trimming removed 8 bases at V and 2 bases at J, with 16 bases between. The length of the CDR3 is 14 residues. Per the germline V gene, CDR1 is MNHEY and CDR2 is SMNVEV (reference sequence). CDR3 loop: CASGEQGPPYEQYF. In DNA, the CDR3 is TGTGCCAGCGGAGAACAGGGACCCCCCTACGAGCAGTACTTC.

This chain connects TRBV7-9 to TRBJ2-1; TRBD2 aligns across 9 bases. The CDR3 covers 19 residues. The junction had 14 bases not matched to a gene; V was cut back by 1 base and J by 4 bases. Germline values: CDR1 SEHNR, CDR2 FQNEAQ (reference sequence). CDR3 coding DNA: TGTGCCAGCAGCTTAGGTCGTCTAGCGGGATCGGTTGGGTACAATGAGCAGTTCTTC. The encoded protein is CASSLGRLAGSVGYNEQFF.

In this sample, this clonotype turned up many times. The gene calls are TRBV6-2 or TRBV6-3 and TRBJ1-5; a weak D match, TRBD1 (5 bases). Germline assignment: CDR1 MNHEY and CDR2 SVGEGT. CDR3 length equals 15 residues. V gave up 2 bases and J gave up 2 bases, with 10 bases separating them. CDR3 loop: CASSYVGGGNQPQHF. The CDR3, as DNA: TGTGCCAGCAGTTACGTCGGAGGGGGCAATCAGCCCCAGCATTTT.

This clonotype was observed many times. V and J are TRBV5-1 and TRBJ2-3, with no clear D. CDR3 length equals 15 residues. Germline loops: CDR1 SGHRS, CDR2 YFSETQ. The V end lost 4 bases, the J end lost 0 bases, and 12 bases lay between the germline ends. The CDR3 coding sequence is TGCGCCAGCAGCAGTCAAGCAGTAAGCACAGATACGCAGTATTTT. Translating gives CASSSQAVSTDTQYF.

This sequence joins TRBV20-1 and TRBJ2-7; D ambiguous. Germline V lookup: CDR1 DFQATT, CDR2 SNEGSKA (reference sequence). Trimming took off 1 base at V and 0 bases at J, with 13 bases between the two ends. This CDR3 comprises 15 residues. The CDR3 region is CSARVNYPPSYEQYF. In DNA form, the CDR3 reads TGCAGTGCTAGAGTTAATTACCCTCCCTCCTACGAGCAGTACTTC.

This clonotype was found once. A much bigger clone sits one base away, suggesting this may be a read error. Without the conserved terminal phenylalanine or tryptophan, this CDR3 likely stems from a read error. The gene calls are TRBV7-9 and TRBJ1-1, with 9 bases identical to TRBD1. The CDR3 is made up of 15 amino acids. V shed 5 bases and J 0 bases; nucleotides not matched to a gene: 4. The germline V gene encodes CDR1 SEHNR and CDR2 FQNEAQ (reference sequence). The CDR3 is CASSQGQGMNTEAFI. The DNA of the CDR3 is TGTGCCAGCAGCCAGGGACAGGGCATGAACACTGAAGCTTTCATT.

Regarding this clonotype: A much larger clone is a single base away; this may be a read error. The genes are TRBV4-1 and TRBJ2-7; the D call may be TRBD1 or TRBD2 (5 bases each). V was clipped by 1 base and J by 5 bases, with 18 bases between them. The length of the CDR3 is 16 residues. CDR1 is MGHRA, CDR2 YSYEKL, per germline. DNA of the CDR3: TGCGCCAGCAGCCAAGTTGGGACCCTGAGGCCCCACGAGCAGTACTTC. It yields the protein CASSQVGTLRPHEQYF.

Comments on this clonotype: This clone may be a read error of a much larger clone one base away. The chain combines TRBV25-1 with TRBJ2-1, with D hard to call. V was shortened by 3 bases and J by 6 bases, with 15 bases between the two germline ends. Germline-derived CDR1 and CDR2 are MGHDK and SYGVNS. This CDR3 contains 15 residues. CDR3 sequence reads: CASSDRTGGCNEQFF. The CDR3 nucleotides read TGTGCCAGCAGTGACAGGACGGGCGGCTGCAATGAGCAGTTCTTC. Full variable domain (missing parts from reference TRBV25-1 and TRBJ2-1): EADIYQTPRYLVIGTGKKITLECSQTMGHDKMYWYQQDPGMELHLIHYSYGVNSTEKGDLSSESTVSRIRTEHFPLTLESARPSHTSQYLCASSDRTGGCNEQFFGPGTRLTVL.

This clonotype was seen repeatedly, ten times or more. This chain links TRBV10-3 with TRBJ1-1; tentatively, D is TRBD1 (5 bases). The CDR3 covers 14 residues. Deletions cut 0 bases from V and 7 bases from J, with 12 bases between. The germline CDR1 and CDR2 sequences are ENHRY and SYGVKD. Here the CDR3 DNA reads TGTGCCATCAGTGAGTCCTTGAGCGGGGGTGAAGCTTTCTTT. Amino acid sequence: CAISESLSGGEAFF.

About this clonotype: This sequence may be a read error, since a much larger clone differs from it by one base. Because it lacks the conserved phenylalanine or tryptophan at the end, this CDR3 is likely a read error. The rearrangement links TRBV4-3 to TRBJ2-2; D is unresolved. CDR3 size: 13 residues. V lost 0 bases, J lost 5 bases, and 4 bases lay in between. The germline CDR1 and CDR2 sequences are LGHNA and YSLEER. The CDR3 bases are TGCGCCAGCAGCCAAGATGGGACCGGGGAGCTGTTTTTA. This gives the protein CASSQDGTGELFL.

A note on this clonotype: A much larger clone is a single base away; this may be a read error. The V call is TRBV29-1, the J call TRBJ2-1; D may match TRBD1 or TRBD2 (6 bases each). CDR3 length: 14 amino acids. Germline values: CDR1 SQVTM, CDR2 ANQGSEA. V was pared by 1 base and J by 8 bases, with 15 bases between. The CDR3 loop is CSVEGWGAGDEQFF. Here the CDR3 DNA reads TGCAGCGTTGAAGGTTGGGGGGCAGGCGATGAGCAGTTCTTC.

Regarding this clonotype: The final CDR3 position lacks the conserved phenylalanine or tryptophan, pointing to a likely read error. The CDR3 protein is CASQGQDPIRTEAFL. The CDR3 DNA sequence: TGTGCCAGTCAAGGACAGGACCCGATTCGCACTGAAGCTTTCCTT. V usage is TRBV19 and J usage is TRBJ1-1, with 7 bases matching TRBD1. The germline CDR1 and CDR2 sequences are LNHDA and SQIVND (reference sequence). This CDR3 has 15 amino acids. V shed 8 bases, J shed 4 bases, and the junction held 13 bases outside the gene matches.

A remark on this clonotype: Since a much larger clone is just one base distant, this may be a read error. J is TRBJ2-2 and V is TRBV27, with 7 bases lining up with TRBD2. Germline V lookup: CDR1 MNHEY, CDR2 SMNVEV (reference sequence). This CDR3 region has 15 residues. CDR3 DNA sequence: TGTGCCGGCAGTTTATTAGGGACTATCACCGGGGAGCTGTTTTTT. It encodes CAGSLLGTITGELFF.

This clonotype was seen more than once but under ten times. CDR3 residues: CAYRPRGSYEQYF. In DNA, the CDR3 is TGTGCCTACCGTCCGCGGGGCTCCTACGAGCAGTACTTC. The chain is built from TRBV28 and TRBJ2-7, with D possibly being TRBD2 (6 bases). Trimming removed 11 bases at V and 0 bases at J, with 14 bases between. Germline lookup yields CDR1 MDHEN and CDR2 SYDVKM. The CDR3 is made up of 13 amino acids.

As for this clonotype: A much larger clone lies a single base off, so this may be a read error. The chain couples TRBV28 to TRBJ2-1; 10 bases are shared with TRBD2. Germline CDR1 is MDHEN and CDR2 is SYDVKM. The CDR3 is 16 residues long. After removal of 2 bases from V and 3 bases from J, the junction contained 4 bases not matched to a gene. The CDR3 spells CASSLHRLAGYNEQFF. The DNA of the CDR3 is TGTGCCAGCAGTTTACACAGACTAGCGGGCTACAATGAGCAGTTCTTC.

This clonotype appeared many times. The chain carries TRBV20-1 and TRBJ1-6; 8 bases match TRBD1. The V gene's germline CDR1 is DFQATT and CDR2 SNEGSKA (reference sequence). With 1 base clipped from V and 0 bases from J, the junction kept 5 bases outside the gene matches. CDR3 size: 17 residues. CDR3 sequence: CSARVKGQDSYNSPLHF. CDR3 DNA sequence: TGCAGTGCTAGAGTGAAGGGACAGGACTCCTATAATTCACCCCTCCACTTT.

This clonotype appeared many times. The chain links TRBV5-5 to TRBJ1-1; D may be TRBD1 (6 bases). V lost 0 bases and J 4 bases, leaving 10 bases between the germline ends. Germline CDR1 is SGHKS and CDR2 is YYEKEE (reference sequence). This CDR3 has 14 amino acids. Written as DNA, the CDR3 is TGTGCCAGCAGCTTGGAGGGGGTGGGCACTGAAGCTTTCTTT. Protein: CASSLEGVGTEAFF. The whole variable domain, filled in from reference TRBV5-5 and TRBJ1-1, reads DAGVTQSPTHLIKTRGQQVTLRCSPISGHKSVSWYQQVLGQGPQFIFQYYEKEERGRGNFPDRFSARQFPNYSSELNVNALLLGDSALYLCASSLEGVGTEAFFGQGTRLTVV.

This clonotype was counted many times. This chain links TRBV3-1 with TRBJ2-3, with 11 bases aligning to TRBD2. Per the germline V gene, CDR1 is LGHDT and CDR2 is YNNKEL (reference sequence). The CDR3 loop spans 20 amino acids. V lost 4 bases, J lost 2 bases, and 17 bases stayed unmatched. This CDR3 is CASSLQLAGEVEGPTDTQYF. The CDR3 DNA reads as TGTGCCAGCAGCCTGCAACTAGCGGGAGAGGTGGAGGGCCCCACAGATACGCAGTATTTT.

The chain has TRBV19 and TRBJ2-1; 7 positions match TRBD2. The germline gives CDR1 LNHDA, CDR2 SQIVND (reference sequence). CDR3 length: 14 amino acids. Losses at the gene ends were 7 bases for V and 9 bases for J; bases not matched to a gene: 12. CDR3 DNA sequence: TGTGCCAGTACCCCCCTGGCGGGAGAGAGTGAGCAGTTCTTC. As protein: CASTPLAGESEQFF.

This clonotype was observed many times. The chain employs TRBV30 and TRBJ2-2; 10 bases match TRBD2. With 1 base clipped from V and 5 bases from J, the junction kept 10 bases outside the gene matches. Germline CDR1 is GTSNPN and CDR2 is SVGIG (reference sequence). The CDR3 extends over 17 amino acids. This CDR3 reads CAWSGLAGVKWTGELFF. The CDR3 coding sequence is TGTGCCTGGAGTGGTCTAGCGGGAGTAAAGTGGACCGGGGAGCTGTTTTTT. The full variable domain, rest sourced from reference TRBV30 and TRBJ2-2, is SQTIHQWPATLVQPVGSPLSLECTVEGTSNPNLYWYRQAAGRGLQLLFYSVGIGQISSEVPQNLSASRPQDRQFILSSKKLLLSDSGFYLCAWSGLAGVKWTGELFFGEGSRLTVL.